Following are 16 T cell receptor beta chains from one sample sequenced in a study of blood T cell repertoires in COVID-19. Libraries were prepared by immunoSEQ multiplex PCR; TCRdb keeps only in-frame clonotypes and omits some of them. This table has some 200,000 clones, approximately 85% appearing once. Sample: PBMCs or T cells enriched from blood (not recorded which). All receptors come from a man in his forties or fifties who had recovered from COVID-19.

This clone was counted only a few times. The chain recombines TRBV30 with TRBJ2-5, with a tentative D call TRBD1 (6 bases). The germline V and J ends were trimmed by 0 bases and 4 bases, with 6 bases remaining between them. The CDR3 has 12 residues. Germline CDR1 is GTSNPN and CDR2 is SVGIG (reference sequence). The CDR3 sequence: CAWSVQGETQYF. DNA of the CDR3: TGTGCCTGGAGTGTACAGGGAGAGACCCAGTACTTC.

The CDR3 region is CASKQGRGRVEETQYF. CDR3 bases: TGTGCCAGCAAACAAGGCAGGGGGCGTGTTGAGGAGACCCAGTACTTC. The J gene is TRBJ2-5, the V gene TRBV3-1 (or the pseudogene TRBV3-2); 8 positions match TRBD1. V lost 7 bases, J lost 5 bases, and 15 bases stayed unmatched. CDR3 length: 16 amino acids. Germline V gene sequence: CDR1 LGHDT, CDR2 YNNKEL (reference sequence).

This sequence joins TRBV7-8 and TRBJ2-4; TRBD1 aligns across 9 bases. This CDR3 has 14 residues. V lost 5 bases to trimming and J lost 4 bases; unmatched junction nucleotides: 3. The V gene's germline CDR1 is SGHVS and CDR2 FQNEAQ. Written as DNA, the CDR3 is TGTGCCAGCAGCGGGGACAGGGTTAAAAACATTCAGTACTTC. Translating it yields CASSGDRVKNIQYF.

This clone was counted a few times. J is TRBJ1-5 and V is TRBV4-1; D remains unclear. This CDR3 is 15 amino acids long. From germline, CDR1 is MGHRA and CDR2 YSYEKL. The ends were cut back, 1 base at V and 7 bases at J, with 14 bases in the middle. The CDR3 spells CASSQGRTEEQPQHF. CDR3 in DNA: TGCGCCAGCAGCCAAGGACGGACTGAGGAACAGCCCCAGCATTTT.

This chain's CDR3 is CASSLTLVNTGELFF. CDR3 in DNA: TGTGCCAGCAGCTTAACCCTAGTGAACACCGGGGAGCTGTTTTTT. The chain combines TRBV7-3 with TRBJ2-2; D unresolved. The V gene lost 0 bases and the J gene lost 1 base, with 6 bases spanning the gap. This CDR3 is 15 amino acids long. Germline loops: CDR1 SGHTA, CDR2 FQGTGA.

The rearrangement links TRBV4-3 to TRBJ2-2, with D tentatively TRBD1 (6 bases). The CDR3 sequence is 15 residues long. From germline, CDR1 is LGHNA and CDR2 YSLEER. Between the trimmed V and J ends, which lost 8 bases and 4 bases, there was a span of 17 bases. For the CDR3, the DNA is TGCGCCAGCGAGGGGGAACAGGGTCGCACCGGGGAGCTGTTTTTT. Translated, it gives CASEGEQGRTGELFF.

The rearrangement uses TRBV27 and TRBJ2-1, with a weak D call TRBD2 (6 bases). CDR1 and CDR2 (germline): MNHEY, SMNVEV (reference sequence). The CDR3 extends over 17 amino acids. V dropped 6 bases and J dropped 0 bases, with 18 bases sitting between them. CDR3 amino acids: CASRGPPAGISYNEQFF. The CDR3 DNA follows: TGTGCCAGCAGGGGCCCCCCAGCGGGTATCTCCTACAATGAGCAGTTCTTC.

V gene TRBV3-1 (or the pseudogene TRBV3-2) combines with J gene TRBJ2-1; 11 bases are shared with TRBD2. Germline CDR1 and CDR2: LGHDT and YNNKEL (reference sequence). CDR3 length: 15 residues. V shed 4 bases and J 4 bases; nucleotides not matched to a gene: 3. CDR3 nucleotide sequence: TGTGCCAGCAGCCCGACTAGCGGGATTTACAATGAGCAGTTCTTC. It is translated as CASSPTSGIYNEQFF.

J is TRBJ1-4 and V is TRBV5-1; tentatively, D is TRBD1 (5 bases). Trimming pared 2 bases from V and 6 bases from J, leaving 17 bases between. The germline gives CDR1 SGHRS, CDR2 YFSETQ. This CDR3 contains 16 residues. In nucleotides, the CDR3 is TGCGCCAGCAGCTTCGGGGTTGGGGGGTACGATGAAAAACTGTTTTTT. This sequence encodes CASSFGVGGYDEKLFF.

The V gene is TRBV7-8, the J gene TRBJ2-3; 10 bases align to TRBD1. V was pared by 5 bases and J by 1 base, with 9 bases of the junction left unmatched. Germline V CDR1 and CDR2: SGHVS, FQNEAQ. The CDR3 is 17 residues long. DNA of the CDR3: TGTGCCAGCAGCCTCATCTCCGGGACAGGGGGCACAGATACGCAGTATTTT. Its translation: CASSLISGTGGTDTQYF.

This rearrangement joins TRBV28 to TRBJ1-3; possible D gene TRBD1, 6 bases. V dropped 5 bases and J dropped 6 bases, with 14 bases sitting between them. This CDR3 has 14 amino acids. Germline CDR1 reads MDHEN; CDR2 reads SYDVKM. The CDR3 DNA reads TGTGCCAGCAGTCAAAGCAGGGGCGTAAACACCATATATTTT. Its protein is CASSQSRGVNTIYF.

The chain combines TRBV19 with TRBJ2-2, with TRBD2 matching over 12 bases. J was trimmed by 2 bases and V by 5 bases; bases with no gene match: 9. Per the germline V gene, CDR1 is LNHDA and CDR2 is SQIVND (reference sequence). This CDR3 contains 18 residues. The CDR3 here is CASSSRVLAGGNTGELFF. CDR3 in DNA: TGTGCCAGTAGTTCCCGGGTACTAGCGGGAGGAAACACCGGGGAGCTGTTTTTT.

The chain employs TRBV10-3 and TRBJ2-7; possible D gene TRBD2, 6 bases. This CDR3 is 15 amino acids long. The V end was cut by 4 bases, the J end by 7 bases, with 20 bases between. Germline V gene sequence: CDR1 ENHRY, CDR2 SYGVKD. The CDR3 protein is CAISGSTPFGGEQYF. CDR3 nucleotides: TGTGCCATCAGTGGCTCGACTCCGTTTGGGGGGGAGCAGTACTTC.

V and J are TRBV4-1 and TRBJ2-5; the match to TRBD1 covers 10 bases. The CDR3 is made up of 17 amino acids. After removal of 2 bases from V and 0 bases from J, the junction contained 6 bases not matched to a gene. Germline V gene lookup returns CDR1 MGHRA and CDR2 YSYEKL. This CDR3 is CASSQRTGGDYQETQYF. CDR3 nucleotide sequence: TGCGCCAGCAGCCAACGGACAGGGGGGGACTACCAAGAGACCCAGTACTTC.

CDR3 sequence: CASSYLTNYEQYF. The CDR3 DNA is TGTGCCAGCAGTTACCTTACAAACTACGAGCAGTACTTC. This chain links TRBV6-6 with TRBJ2-7; no reliable D call. Germline V lookup: CDR1 MNHNY, CDR2 SVGAGI (reference sequence). The CDR3 extends over 13 amino acids. V lost 2 bases to trimming and J lost 3 bases, with 8 bases between them.

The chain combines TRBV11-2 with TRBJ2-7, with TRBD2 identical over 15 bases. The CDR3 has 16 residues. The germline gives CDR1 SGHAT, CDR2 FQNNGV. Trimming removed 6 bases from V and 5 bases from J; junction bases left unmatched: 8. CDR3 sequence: CASRPPGLAGGHEQYF. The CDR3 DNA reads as TGTGCCAGCAGACCCCCGGGACTAGCGGGAGGACACGAGCAGTACTTC.